The T cell receptor beta chain described here comes from a study of graft-versus-host responses after intestinal transplantation. Study-level information: Multivisceral, liver-intestinal, or isolated intestinal transplants were performed in recipients.

The data were produced by immunoSEQ multiplex PCR, yet TCRdb's version contains in-frame clones alone and is incomplete. The repertoire holds thousands of clones, with around a third as singletons. Losses at the gene ends were 4 bases for V and 4 bases for J; bases not matched to a gene: 3. Per germline, CDR1 MNHEY and CDR2 SMNVEV (reference sequence). The CDR3 is 14 residues long. The material sequenced was alloreactive CD4+ T cells from a mixed lymphocyte reaction culture, taken before intestinal transplant. Subset described: CFSE-low proliferating T cells sorted from roughly six-day pre-transplant mixed lymphocyte reaction (GvH or HvG direction). The sequence derives from a human patient who received an intestinal transplant. This chain links TRBV27 with TRBJ2-7; TRBD1 matches 11 bases. CDR3 DNA sequence: TGTGCCAGCAGTTGGACAGGGGGCAGGTACGAGCAGTACTTC. Its protein product is CASSWTGGRYEQYF.